A single sample is the source of the 24 T cell receptor beta chains below, sequenced in a study of OX40 agonist ivuxolimab in advanced cancers. Repertoires were generated with immunoSEQ multiplex PCR, while TCRdb's copy carries only in-frame clones and drops some. Of about 59,000 clones in the sample, over 75% were seen once. The specimen comprised CD4+ or CD8+ T cells sorted from blood, sampled in a trial of the OX40 agonist ivuxolimab. Source of these receptors: an adult with an advanced solid tumor such as melanoma, head and neck, liver or kidney cancer.

The CDR3 protein is CASSVVGYSAEQYF. Written as DNA, the CDR3 is TGTGCCAGCAGCGTAGTCGGCTACTCCGCCGAGCAGTACTTC. The chain combines TRBV9 with TRBJ2-7; no firm D call. V gave up 0 bases and J gave up 6 bases, with 13 bases separating them. Germline values: CDR1 SGDLS, CDR2 YYNGEE. The CDR3 spans 14 residues.

V and J are TRBV2 and TRBJ1-4, with TRBD1 as a possible D gene (5 bases). The CDR3 has 15 amino acids. Germline assignment: CDR1 SNHLY and CDR2 FYNNEI. V lost 6 bases and J 4 bases, leaving 15 bases between the germline ends. The CDR3 region has the DNA TGTGCCAGCAGCCGGACGGGGCCCTATAATGAAAAACTGTTTTTT. This gives the protein CASSRTGPYNEKLFF.

The chain combines TRBV7-8 with TRBJ2-3; D not certain. CDR3 length: 13 amino acids. Germline V lookup: CDR1 SGHVS, CDR2 FQNEAQ. Between the trimmed V and J ends, which lost 3 bases and 5 bases, there was a span of 9 bases. CDR3 protein: CASSFPIEDTQYF. CDR3 bases: TGTGCCAGCAGCTTTCCGATCGAAGATACGCAGTATTTT.

J is TRBJ2-5 and V is TRBV7-2; TRBD2 matches at 16 bases. Germline-derived CDR1 and CDR2 are SGHTA and FQGNSA. CDR3 size: 16 residues. The trim removed 0 bases at V and 13 bases at J, leaving 8 bases unmatched. CDR3 DNA sequence: TGTGCCAGCAGCTTAGCTCCGGGACTAGCGGGGGGGCCTTCGTACTTC. Translating gives CASSLAPGLAGGPSYF.

This clone was observed once. The chain recombines TRBV18 with TRBJ2-7, with 12 bases matching TRBD2. Germline V lookup: CDR1 KGHSH, CDR2 LQKENI. This CDR3 has 14 residues. With 4 bases clipped from V and 3 bases from J, the junction kept 1 base outside the gene matches. The CDR3 sequence is CASSLTSGSYEQYF. In DNA, the CDR3 is TGTGCCAGCTCACTGACTAGCGGGAGCTACGAGCAGTACTTC.

The CDR3 region is CASSPAGKSGNEQFF. The DNA of the CDR3 is TGTGCCAGCAGTCCCGCAGGGAAGAGCGGAAATGAGCAGTTCTTC. The chain recombines TRBV28 with TRBJ2-1; either TRBD1 or TRBD2 may fit D (5 bases each). The V end was cut by 5 bases, the J end by 7 bases, with 18 bases between. This CDR3 contains 15 residues. CDR1 is MDHEN, CDR2 SYDVKM, per germline.

The chain recombines TRBV7-9 with TRBJ1-1, with unresolved D. This CDR3 is 11 amino acids long. Germline assignment: CDR1 SEHNR and CDR2 FQNEAQ (reference sequence). V was clipped by 3 bases and J by 5 bases, with 4 bases between them. CDR3 loop: CASSFTTEAFF. The CDR3, as DNA: TGTGCCAGCAGCTTTACGACTGAAGCTTTCTTT.

The chain carries TRBV27 and TRBJ2-7, with D perhaps matching TRBD2 (6 bases). This CDR3 is 13 amino acids long. Germline CDR1 is MNHEY and CDR2 is SMNVEV (reference sequence). Trimming cost V 8 bases and J 3 bases, with 14 bases left between them. CDR3 region: CASPRDWDYEQYF. The CDR3 DNA is TGTGCCAGCCCCCGGGACTGGGACTACGAGCAGTACTTC.

The genes are TRBV9 and TRBJ1-4, with 7 bases that match TRBD1. The CDR3 is 16 amino acids. V gave up 6 bases and J gave up 3 bases; unmatched junction bases: 11. Germline V gives CDR1 SGDLS, CDR2 YYNGEE. The CDR3 DNA reads TGTGCCAGCACGCCGGGGAGGGGGCAGGCTAATGAAAAACTGTTTTTT. Protein sequence: CASTPGRGQANEKLFF.

This chain uses TRBV2 with TRBJ2-5; 9 bases match TRBD2. The V segment lost 3 bases and the J segment 2 bases; nucleotides outside the gene matches: 10. This CDR3 has 17 residues. CDR1 is SNHLY, CDR2 FYNNEI, per germline. This chain's CDR3 is CASSDLPRLAVQETQYF. As DNA, the CDR3 is TGTGCCAGCAGTGATCTTCCGCGACTAGCGGTTCAAGAGACCCAGTACTTC.

The genes are TRBV30 and TRBJ2-2; the match to TRBD2 covers 8 bases. The CDR3 runs to 16 residues. Germline CDR1 is GTSNPN and CDR2 is SVGIG (reference sequence). V lost 3 bases and J lost 5; bases outside the gene matches: 11. The CDR3 protein is CAWRSPGGGRTGELFF. CDR3 DNA sequence: TGTGCCTGGAGGTCCCCAGGCGGGGGGAGAACCGGGGAGCTGTTTTTT.

This rearrangement joins TRBV5-4 to TRBJ1-2; no firm D call. This CDR3 is 13 amino acids long. CDR1 and CDR2 (germline): SGHNT, YYREEE (reference sequence). V shed 3 bases and J shed 4 bases, with 10 bases lying between them. The CDR3 region has the DNA TGTGCCAGCAGCTCGACCGGAACCTATGGCTACACCTTC. Its translation is CASSSTGTYGYTF.

The CDR3 DNA is TGTGCCAGCAGCCCAGGACAGAGCACAGATACGCAGTATTTT. It codes for CASSPGQSTDTQYF. The rearrangement uses TRBV7-9 and TRBJ2-3; weak D call: TRBD1 (6 bases). Per germline, CDR1 SEHNR and CDR2 FQNEAQ (reference sequence). This CDR3 is 14 amino acids long. Trimming took 5 bases from V and 0 from J, leaving 9 bases between them.

The J gene is TRBJ2-7, the V gene TRBV4-2; TRBD2 might be the D (6 bases). This CDR3 region has 16 residues. V was pared by 4 bases and J by 1 base, with 17 bases between. Germline CDR1 reads LGHNA; CDR2 reads YNFKEQ. CDR3 coding DNA: TGTGCCAGCAGCCCCCTAGGGCGGGAAGGATCCTACGAGCAGTACTTC. Translated: CASSPLGREGSYEQYF.

This chain joins TRBV7-2 and TRBJ1-5, with D tentatively TRBD1 (5 bases). The germline V gene encodes CDR1 SGHTA and CDR2 FQGNSA. The CDR3 spans 14 residues. The germline V and J ends were trimmed by 4 bases and 7 bases, with 14 bases remaining between them. The CDR3 coding sequence is TGTGCCAGCAGCTCACAGGCAGGACCCCAGCCCCAGCATTTT. Protein product: CASSSQAGPQPQHF.

The V gene is TRBV5-6, the J gene TRBJ1-1; 7 bases line up with TRBD1. V shed 1 base and J 8 bases; nucleotides not matched to a gene: 8. In germline, CDR1 is SGHDT, CDR2 YYEEEE. CDR3 length: 14 amino acids. The CDR3 region is CASSLSWTGPEAFF. The CDR3, as DNA: TGTGCCAGCAGCTTGAGCTGGACAGGCCCCGAAGCTTTCTTT.

The V call is TRBV5-1, the J call TRBJ2-1, with 7 bases aligning to TRBD1. The J segment lost 10 bases and the V segment lost 3 bases, leaving 7 bases of the junction unmatched. The CDR3 sequence is 13 residues long. The germline CDR1 and CDR2 sequences are SGHRS and YFSETQ. CDR3 coding DNA: TGCGCCAGCAGCTCTACAGGGGAGCGCGAGCAGTTCTTC. This gives the protein CASSSTGEREQFF.

This clone showed up just once. The chain recombines TRBV6-5 with TRBJ2-5; 12 nucleotides agree with TRBD1. Germline CDR1 is MNHEY and CDR2 is SVGAGI. The CDR3 sequence is 16 residues long. The trim removed 4 bases at V and 3 bases at J, leaving 6 bases unmatched. CDR3 nucleotide sequence: TGTGCCAGCAGTTCAACCGGGACAGGGGGCGAAGAGACCCAGTACTTC. The encoded protein is CASSSTGTGGEETQYF.

The CDR3 DNA is TGTGCCAGCTCACCAAGGACAGTTTCCCTTTCTGGGGCCAACGTCCTGACTTTC. It yields the protein CASSPRTVSLSGANVLTF. This rearrangement joins TRBV18 to TRBJ2-6; TRBD1 is a possible D gene (6 bases). Looked up from germline, CDR1 is KGHSH and CDR2 is LQKENI. The CDR3 totals 18 residues. Trimming stripped 2 bases from V and 1 base from J, with 15 bases between.

The table lists this clone with a few counts. This rearrangement joins TRBV19 to TRBJ1-5; D possibly corresponds to TRBD1 (6 bases). V was pared by 1 base and J by 7 bases, with 14 bases between. Germline values: CDR1 LNHDA, CDR2 SQIVND (reference sequence). There are 15 residues in the CDR3. The CDR3 loop is CASSIAGTSPQPQHF. DNA for the CDR3: TGTGCCAGTAGTATAGCTGGGACATCTCCGCAGCCCCAGCATTTT.

The chain's CDR3 is CASSIQGTGELFF. The CDR3 coding sequence is TGTGCCAGTAGTATTCAGGGAACCGGGGAGCTGTTTTTT. This chain uses TRBV19 with TRBJ2-2; a possible D gene is TRBD1 (5 bases). The germline V and J ends were trimmed by 3 bases and 5 bases, with 7 bases remaining between them. Per the germline V gene, CDR1 is LNHDA and CDR2 is SQIVND (reference sequence). The CDR3 has 13 residues.

The chain combines TRBV19 with TRBJ1-5; 8 nucleotides agree with TRBD1. V gave up 6 bases and J gave up 3 bases; unmatched junction bases: 13. The germline V gene has CDR1 LNHDA and CDR2 SQIVND (reference sequence). This CDR3 contains 17 residues. CDR3 sequence reads: CASSTPSGTGTNQPQHF. The DNA for the CDR3 is TGTGCCAGTAGCACTCCATCCGGGACAGGTACCAATCAGCCCCAGCATTTT.

This chain uses TRBV10-2 with TRBJ2-7; 8 positions match TRBD2. The CDR3 covers 14 residues. After removal of 5 bases from V and 3 bases from J, the junction contained 6 bases not matched to a gene. Germline loops: CDR1 WSHSY, CDR2 SAAADI. CDR3: CASSRSGNSYEQYF. The CDR3 DNA follows: TGCGCCAGCAGTCGTAGCGGGAACAGCTACGAGCAGTACTTC.

V is TRBV28 and J is TRBJ2-1, with 7 bases lining up with TRBD1. This CDR3 spans 13 amino acids. Germline CDR1 reads MDHEN; CDR2 reads SYDVKM. Unmatched junction bases numbered 8, after V lost 9 bases and J lost 6 bases. The CDR3 sequence is CASKLQGFNEQFF. The CDR3 DNA is TGTGCCAGTAAACTACAGGGGTTCAATGAGCAGTTCTTC.